These 19 T cell receptor beta chains share one sample of origin, sequenced in a study of blood T cell repertoires in COVID-19. Method: immunoSEQ multiplex PCR; TCRdb's copy keeps in-frame clones and lacks some. The top ten clones hold under 5.5% of a sample with about 140,000 clones, 84% of them seen once. Sequencing was carried out using peripheral blood. The receptors originated from a human donor in a cohort sampled during active COVID-19.

The chain recombines TRBV5-6 with TRBJ2-1; TRBD2 agrees at 9 bases. The CDR3 is 14 amino acids. Germline V gene sequence: CDR1 SGHDT, CDR2 YYEEEE. Unmatched junction bases numbered 6, after V lost 1 base and J lost 10 bases. The CDR3, as DNA: TGTGCCAGCAGCTTGAGGGCTAGCGGGGTAGAGCAGTTCTTC. Translation gives CASSLRASGVEQFF.

V and J are TRBV10-1 and TRBJ2-2, with D possibly TRBD1 on 6 matching bases. Trimming pared 8 bases from V and 3 bases from J, leaving 10 bases between. The CDR3 spans 13 residues. CDR1 and CDR2 (germline): WNHNN, SYGVQD (reference sequence). CDR3 DNA sequence: TGCGCCAGCCAGAAGGGGGACACCGGGGAGCTGTTTTTT. Residues: CASQKGDTGELFF.

The count of this clone is one. This chain links TRBV10-3 with TRBJ2-3; D possibly corresponds to TRBD2 (5 bases). CDR1 and CDR2 (germline): ENHRY, SYGVKD. Trimming shortened V by 11 bases and J by 0 bases, and 18 bases separated the two germline ends. This CDR3 has 15 residues. This chain's CDR3 is CAPPERQTSTDTQYF. For the CDR3, the DNA is TGTGCCCCTCCTGAGCGGCAAACTAGCACAGATACGCAGTATTTT.

This clone has a handful of counts. V and J are TRBV5-3 and TRBJ2-7; 7 nucleotides match TRBD2. TRBV5-3 is classed as an ORF, of uncertain function. With V trimmed by 4 bases and J by 1 base, 11 bases remained unmatched. This CDR3 region has 16 residues. In DNA, the CDR3 is TGTGCCAGAAGCCATCCTCCCCCAGCGGGATCCTACGAGCAGTACGTC. As protein: CARSHPPPAGSYEQYV.

The chain combines TRBV5-1 with TRBJ1-4; 7 bases line up with TRBD1. The germline gives CDR1 SGHRS, CDR2 YFSETQ. With 4 bases clipped from V and 8 bases from J, the junction kept 11 bases outside the gene matches. The CDR3 runs 15 residues. CDR3 amino acids: CASSPGQIGQEKLFF. The CDR3 DNA sequence: TGCGCCAGCAGCCCGGGACAGATAGGACAGGAAAAACTGTTTTTT. The whole variable domain, remainder taken from reference TRBV5-1 and TRBJ1-4, is KAGVTQTPRYLIKTRGQQVTLSCSPISGHRSVSWYQQTPGQGLQFLFEYFSETQRNKGNFPGRFSGRQFSNSRSEMNVSTLELGDSALYLCASSPGQIGQEKLFFGSGTQLSVL.

The V gene is TRBV6-6, the J gene TRBJ2-5; tentative D call: TRBD1 (6 bases). The germline V and J ends were trimmed by 3 bases and 4 bases, with 9 bases remaining between them. The CDR3 has 13 amino acids. CDR1 MNHNY and CDR2 SVGAGI come from the germline V gene (reference sequence). As DNA, the CDR3 is TGTGCCAGCAGTTATCAGGGGCGAGAGACCCAGTACTTC. Translating it yields CASSYQGRETQYF.

The rearrangement joins TRBV5-5 to TRBJ2-3, with 7 positions matching TRBD2. Looked up from germline, CDR1 is SGHKS and CDR2 is YYEKEE (reference sequence). The V and J ends lost 5 bases and 2 bases, in that order; junction bases with no gene match: 5. The CDR3 extends over 14 amino acids. The DNA for the CDR3 is TGTGCCAGCAGTTCCGGGGGGACCACAGATACGCAGTATTTT. Translation gives CASSSGGTTDTQYF. Variable domain in full (rest from reference TRBV5-5 and TRBJ2-3): DAGVTQSPTHLIKTRGQQVTLRCSPISGHKSVSWYQQVLGQGPQFIFQYYEKEERGRGNFPDRFSARQFPNYSSELNVNALLLGDSALYLCASSSGGTTDTQYFGPGTRLTVL.

CDR3 loop: CATSWSRLAGGNEQFF. The CDR3 region has the DNA TGTGCCACCAGCTGGAGCCGCCTAGCGGGAGGCAATGAGCAGTTCTTC. This chain connects TRBV15 to TRBJ2-1; 11 nucleotides align to TRBD2. The CDR3 is 16 amino acids. Germline CDR1 reads LNHNV; CDR2 reads YYDKDF (reference sequence). The V and J ends lost 5 bases and 6 bases, in that order; junction bases with no gene match: 9.

This sequence joins TRBV6-5 and TRBJ1-1; D may be TRBD1 (5 bases). The ends were cut back, 2 bases at V and 10 bases at J, with 14 bases in the middle. Germline loops: CDR1 MNHEY, CDR2 SVGAGI. The CDR3 is made up of 13 amino acids. The DNA of the CDR3 is TGTGCCAGCAGTTACCCGGGACGGGGGGGAGCTTTCTTT. Translation: CASSYPGRGGAFF.

The V call is TRBV18, the J call TRBJ1-6; D ambiguous. The CDR3 consists of 16 residues. The V end was cut by 2 bases, the J end by 5 bases, with 13 bases between. Germline V gene sequence: CDR1 KGHSH, CDR2 LQKENI. In DNA form, the CDR3 reads TGTGCCAGCTCACCAAGTCTTCAGGTGAATAATTCACCCCTCCACTTT. Encoded protein: CASSPSLQVNNSPLHF.

The chain recombines TRBV30 with TRBJ2-7, with 7 nucleotides matching TRBD2. This CDR3 has 13 residues. V shed 2 bases, J shed 5 bases, and the junction held 6 bases outside the gene matches. CDR1 GTSNPN and CDR2 SVGIG come from the germline V gene (reference sequence). The CDR3 sequence: CAWSLRRGDEQYF. The DNA for the CDR3 is TGTGCCTGGAGTCTAAGACGGGGGGACGAGCAGTACTTC. The whole variable domain, filled in from reference TRBV30 and TRBJ2-7, reads SQTIHQWPATLVQPVGSPLSLECTVEGTSNPNLYWYRQAAGRGLQLLFYSVGIGQISSEVPQNLSASRPQDRQFILSSKKLLLSDSGFYLCAWSLRRGDEQYFGPGTRLTVT.

This sequence joins TRBV15 and TRBJ1-1; D perhaps matches TRBD1 (5 bases). From germline, CDR1 is LNHNV and CDR2 YYDKDF (reference sequence). The CDR3 extends over 15 amino acids. Between the trimmed V and J ends, which lost 5 bases and 7 bases, there was a span of 20 bases. The CDR3 here is CATSSKGRGTSEAFF. CDR3 sequence (DNA): TGTGCCACCAGCTCCAAAGGGAGGGGTACTAGTGAAGCTTTCTTT.

The V call is TRBV11-1, the J call TRBJ2-7; maybe TRBD1 (7 bases). Germline CDR1 and CDR2: SGHAT and FQDESV (reference sequence). With 5 bases removed from V and 5 bases from J, the gap between germline ends came to 19 bases. This CDR3 is built from 15 residues. CDR3 DNA sequence: TGTGCCAGCAGCCGCAACGCAGGGGGGATCCACGAGCAGTACTTC. This translates into CASSRNAGGIHEQYF.

This sequence joins TRBV2 and TRBJ1-1, with TRBD1 matching over 7 bases. Germline CDR1 SNHLY, CDR2 FYNNEI. Trimming took 6 bases from V and 1 from J; bases not matched to a gene: 5. CDR3 length: 14 residues. The CDR3 reads CASSETGQNTEAFF. The CDR3 nucleotides are TGTGCCAGCAGCGAGACAGGGCAGAACACTGAAGCTTTCTTT.

The chain combines TRBV6-5 with TRBJ2-2; TRBD2 matches 9 bases. This CDR3 is built from 15 residues. The V and J ends lost 9 bases and 7 bases, in that order; junction bases with no gene match: 12. Germline V gene data show CDR1 as MNHEY and CDR2 as SVGAGI. The CDR3 is CASLLGAGGGGELFF. The CDR3 DNA reads as TGTGCCAGTCTACTGGGTGCGGGAGGGGGCGGGGAGCTGTTTTTT.

This chain joins TRBV6-5 and TRBJ1-5, with 9 bases aligning to TRBD1. Germline V gene lookup returns CDR1 MNHEY and CDR2 SVGAGI. CDR3 length equals 15 residues. The junction had 3 bases not matched to a gene; V was cut back by 6 bases and J by 0 bases. CDR3 in DNA: TGTGCCAGCAGCGCGACAGGGGGTAGCAATCAGCCCCAGCATTTT. Amino acid sequence: CASSATGGSNQPQHF.

The gene calls are TRBV6-1 and TRBJ2-5; D perhaps matches TRBD2 (6 bases). There are 16 residues in the CDR3. V shed 1 base and J shed 3 bases, with 15 bases lying between them. In germline, CDR1 is MNHNS, CDR2 SASEGT. CDR3 in amino acids: CASSEEGSWREETQYF. The CDR3 DNA sequence: TGTGCCAGCAGTGAAGAAGGTAGTTGGAGGGAAGAGACCCAGTACTTC.

The rearrangement links TRBV9 to TRBJ1-2; 9 nucleotides agree with TRBD1. The CDR3 extends over 13 amino acids. Germline CDR1 is SGDLS and CDR2 is YYNGEE. V lost 10 bases and J lost 6; bases outside the gene matches: 10. The CDR3 nucleotides read TGTGCCGGAGGAGGGGACAGGGAAGATGGCTACACCTTC. Translating gives CAGGGDREDGYTF.

The chain combines TRBV24-1 with TRBJ2-3, with TRBD2 matching 12 bases. This CDR3 spans 18 amino acids. The J segment lost 3 bases and the V segment lost 2 bases, leaving 8 bases of the junction unmatched. Germline lookup yields CDR1 KGHDR and CDR2 SFDVKD. CDR3 bases: TGTGCCACCAGTGATTATCCAGGACTAGCGGGATGGACAGATACGCAGTATTTT. This sequence encodes CATSDYPGLAGWTDTQYF.